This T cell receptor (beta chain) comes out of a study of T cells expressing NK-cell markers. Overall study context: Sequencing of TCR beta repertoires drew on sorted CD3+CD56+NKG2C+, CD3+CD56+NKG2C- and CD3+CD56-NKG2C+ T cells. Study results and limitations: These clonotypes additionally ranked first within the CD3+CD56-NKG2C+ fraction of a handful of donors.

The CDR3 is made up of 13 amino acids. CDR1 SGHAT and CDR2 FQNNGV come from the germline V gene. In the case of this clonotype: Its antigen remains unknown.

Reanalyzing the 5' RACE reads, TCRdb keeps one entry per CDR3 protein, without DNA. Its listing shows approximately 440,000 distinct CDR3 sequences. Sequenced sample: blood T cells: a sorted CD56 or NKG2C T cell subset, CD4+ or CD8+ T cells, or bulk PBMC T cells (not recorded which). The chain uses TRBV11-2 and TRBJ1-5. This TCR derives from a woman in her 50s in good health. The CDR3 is CASSVLANQPQHF.